This entry lists 13 T cell receptor beta chains sequenced from one sample in a study of monozygotic twins with inflammatory bowel disease (dated by TCRdb to about 2019). The library relied on 5' RACE. Sequencing took place on an Illumina HiSeq 2500. TCRdb reprocessed the reads, so every CDR3 protein sequence counts as one entry and DNA is not shown. The sample has 300,000 to 350,000 distinct CDR3 sequences on record. The ten largest clones take up 2% of the sample. The specimen was blood. These receptors originate from a human donor with ulcerative colitis or Crohn's disease, or a healthy co-twin of an affected twin (not recorded which).

The chain combines TRBV6-1 with TRBJ2-4; the TCRdb D gene call, TRBD2, has no DNA to confirm it. This CDR3 has 15 amino acids. Germline V gives CDR1 MNHNS, CDR2 SASEGT. CDR3 residues: CASQSRQEGWNIQYF.

This chain uses TRBV29-1 with TRBJ1-2; checking the TCRdb D call of TRBD1 is not possible without DNA. This CDR3 region has 16 residues. From germline, CDR1 is SQVTM and CDR2 ANQGSEA. The CDR3 sequence is CSVLPTGRVDYYGYTF.

CDR3 loop: CASSFRGVGDYEQYF. The chain joins TRBV12-3 or TRBV12-4 to TRBJ2-7; TCRdb designates TRBD2, a call that cannot be tested without DNA. This CDR3 has 15 residues.

V and J are TRBV20-1 and TRBJ2-7. CDR1 and CDR2 from the germline V gene are DFQATT and SNEGSKA (reference sequence). This CDR3 is 13 amino acids long. The CDR3 here is CSTMYRSSYEQYF.

This chain connects TRBV20-1 to TRBJ2-5. The CDR3 spans 12 residues. From germline, CDR1 is DFQATT and CDR2 SNEGSKA (reference sequence). The CDR3 is CSASEEQETQYF.

The V gene is TRBV29-1, the J gene TRBJ2-1; the TRBD1 assignment by TCRdb is unverifiable without DNA. In germline, CDR1 is SQVTM, CDR2 ANQGSEA. CDR3 size: 14 residues. The CDR3 loop reads CSVERGTGYNEQFF.

This rearrangement joins TRBV5-5 to TRBJ2-2; TCRdb indicates TRBD1, and absent DNA this call remains unverified. Germline lookup yields CDR1 SGHKS and CDR2 YYEKEE (reference sequence). The CDR3 loop spans 15 amino acids. CDR3 protein: CASSSARGNTGDLFF.

This rearrangement joins TRBV25-1 to TRBJ1-5; checking the TCRdb D call of TRBD1 is not possible without DNA. This CDR3 is 13 amino acids long. CDR1 MGHDK and CDR2 SYGVNS come from the germline V gene. The CDR3 sequence: CASQGVGNQPQHF.

The chain uses TRBV20-1 and TRBJ1-4; the D gene TCRdb calls, TRBD1, cannot be checked with no DNA. This CDR3 is built from 14 residues. CDR1 and CDR2 (germline): DFQATT, SNEGSKA (reference sequence). The CDR3 protein is CSASRPDGREKLFF.

The rearrangement joins TRBV10-3 to TRBJ1-1. The CDR3 length is 15 residues. Germline lookup yields CDR1 ENHRY and CDR2 SYGVKD. CDR3: CAISEFSSPGTEAFF.

The chain combines TRBV29-1 with TRBJ2-4. The CDR3 is 16 amino acids. Germline CDR1 and CDR2: SQVTM and ANQGSEA. This CDR3 reads CSVENVRKLAKNIQYF.

The V and J genes are TRBV3-1 and TRBJ2-1; the TRBD2 assignment by TCRdb is unverifiable without DNA. CDR3 length equals 15 residues. The germline gives CDR1 LGHDT, CDR2 YNNKEL (reference sequence). The chain's CDR3 is CASSHLAGVYNEQFF.

This sequence joins TRBV11-3 and TRBJ2-1; without DNA, the TCRdb call of TRBD1 cannot be checked. CDR1 is SGHNT, CDR2 YENEEA, per germline. The CDR3 extends over 17 amino acids. This CDR3 reads CASSFDRGFSSYNEQFF.